What follows are 8 T cell receptor beta chains derived from one specimen sequenced in a study of cytomegalovirus exposure and HLA in healthy donors. PCR used 60 Vbeta primers and 13 Jbeta primers. The table came from immunoSEQ multiplex PCR; TCRdb's copy has only in-frame clones and leaves some out. The data contain 130,000 to 150,000 clones, more than 70% of them seen just once; the ten biggest clones take up roughly 1.2%. The sample was PBMCs. These receptors were collected from a male donor in good health and CMV-seropositive.

The rearrangement links TRBV9 to TRBJ2-7, with a tentative D call TRBD1 (6 bases). V shed 1 base and J shed 3 bases, with 11 bases lying between them. The CDR3 is 14 amino acids. Germline values: CDR1 SGDLS, CDR2 YYNGEE. CDR3 in DNA: TGTGCCAGCAGCGTAACGACAGGTGTCTACGAGCAGTACTTC. Residues: CASSVTTGVYEQYF.

The V gene is TRBV6-1, the J gene TRBJ2-7; the match to TRBD1 covers 9 bases. The J segment lost 4 bases and the V segment lost 0 bases, leaving 4 bases of the junction unmatched. CDR3 size: 15 residues. Germline CDR1 MNHNS, CDR2 SASEGT. CDR3 in DNA: TGTGCCAGCAGTGAAGCTGGCGGACAGGGGTACGAGCAGTACTTC. It is translated as CASSEAGGQGYEQYF.

The rearrangement uses TRBV5-6 and TRBJ2-7, with 8 bases aligning to TRBD1. The CDR3 length is 14 residues. Germline V lookup: CDR1 SGHDT, CDR2 YYEEEE. With V trimmed by 4 bases and J by 2 bases, 5 bases remained unmatched. This CDR3 is CASSRGTGTYEQYF. Written as DNA, the CDR3 is TGTGCCAGCAGCAGAGGGACAGGTACCTACGAGCAGTACTTC.

This chain joins TRBV6-5 and TRBJ2-1; 7 nucleotides align to TRBD2. The CDR3 sequence is 12 residues long. The germline gives CDR1 MNHEY, CDR2 SVGAGI. Trimming cost V 2 bases and J 9 bases; bases outside gene matches: 1. CDR3 region: CASSYRLAEQFF. In DNA form, the CDR3 reads TGTGCCAGCAGTTACAGACTAGCTGAGCAGTTCTTC.

The J gene is TRBJ1-1, the V gene TRBV18, with 12 bases that match TRBD1. V lost 3 bases and J lost 5; bases outside the gene matches: 10. Germline assignment: CDR1 KGHSH and CDR2 LQKENI. CDR3 length: 17 amino acids. CDR3 loop: CASSPIYPGQGATEAFF. In DNA form, the CDR3 reads TGTGCCAGCTCACCCATATATCCGGGACAGGGGGCAACTGAAGCTTTCTTT.

This clone has just a few counts. This chain uses TRBV2 with TRBJ2-7; D perhaps matches TRBD2 (5 bases). The CDR3 length is 12 residues. Germline loops: CDR1 SNHLY, CDR2 FYNNEI. Deletions cut 4 bases from V and 5 bases from J, with 9 bases between. The CDR3 sequence: CASSVRGNEQYF. Here the CDR3 DNA reads TGTGCCAGCAGTGTACGAGGGAACGAGCAGTACTTC.

The chain couples TRBV5-5 to TRBJ1-1; a possible D gene is TRBD1 (5 bases). Per the germline V gene, CDR1 is SGHKS and CDR2 is YYEKEE (reference sequence). CDR3 length equals 13 residues. V gave up 0 bases and J gave up 6 bases, with 9 bases separating them. The CDR3 sequence: CASSLGGASEAFF. The CDR3 region has the DNA TGTGCCAGCAGCTTGGGGGGCGCTTCTGAAGCTTTCTTT.

In this sample, this clone turned up once. The V and J genes are TRBV7-2 and TRBJ2-7, with 9 positions matching TRBD2. The J segment lost 7 bases and the V segment lost 5 bases, leaving 21 bases of the junction unmatched. Germline assignment: CDR1 SGHTA and CDR2 FQGNSA. This CDR3 is built from 18 residues. The CDR3 protein is CASSRGRGSGGRATEQYF. DNA of the CDR3: TGTGCCAGCAGCAGGGGGCGAGGTTCGGGCGGGAGGGCTACTGAGCAGTACTTC. Filled out from reference TRBV7-2 and TRBJ2-7, the complete variable domain reads GAGVSQSPSNKVTEKGKDVELRCDPISGHTALYWYRQSLGQGLEFLIYFQGNSAPDKSGLPSDRFSAERTGGSVSTLTIQRTQQEDSAVYLCASSRGRGSGGRATEQYFGPGTRLTVT.